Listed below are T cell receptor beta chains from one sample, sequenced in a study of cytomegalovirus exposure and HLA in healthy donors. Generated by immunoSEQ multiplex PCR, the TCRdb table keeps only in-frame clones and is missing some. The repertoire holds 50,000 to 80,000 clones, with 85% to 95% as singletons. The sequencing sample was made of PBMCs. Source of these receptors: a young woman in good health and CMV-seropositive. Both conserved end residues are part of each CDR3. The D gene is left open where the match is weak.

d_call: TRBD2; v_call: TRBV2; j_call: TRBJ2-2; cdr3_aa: CASTSGRSTGELFF; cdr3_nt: TGTGCCAGCACAAGCGGGAGGTCGACCGGGGAGCTGTTTTTT
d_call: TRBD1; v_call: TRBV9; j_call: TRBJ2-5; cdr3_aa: CASSDGQGIETQYF; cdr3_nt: TGTGCCAGCAGCGACGGACAGGGGATAGAGACCCAGTACTTC
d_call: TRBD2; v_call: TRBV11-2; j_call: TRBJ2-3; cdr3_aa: CASSSTSADTQYF; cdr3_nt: TGTGCCAGCAGCTCGACTAGCGCAGATACGCAGTATTTT
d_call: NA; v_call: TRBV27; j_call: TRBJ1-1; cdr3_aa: CASSFTGLGPEAFF; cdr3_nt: TGTGCCAGCAGTTTCACAGGGCTGGGGCCTGAAGCTTTCTTT
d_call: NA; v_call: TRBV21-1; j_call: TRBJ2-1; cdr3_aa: CASTRAGARCNEQFF; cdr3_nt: TGTGCCAGCACCCGGGCGGGGGCCCGGTGCAATGAGCAGTTCTTC
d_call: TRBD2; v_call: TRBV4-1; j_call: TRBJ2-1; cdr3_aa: CASSQVRLGLAGREEQFF; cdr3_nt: TGCGCCAGCAGCCAAGTCCGTCTCGGACTAGCGGGAAGGGAAGAGCAGTTCTTC
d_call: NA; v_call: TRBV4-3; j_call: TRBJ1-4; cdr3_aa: CASSQGLSSKFVQGEKLFF; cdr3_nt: TGCGCCAGCAGCCAAGGATTAAGTAGCAAGTTTGTTCAGGGAGAAAAACTGTTTTTT
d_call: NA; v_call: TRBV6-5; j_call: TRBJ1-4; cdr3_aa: CASSYSRAQANEKLFF; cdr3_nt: TGTGCCAGCAGTTACTCCAGGGCACAAGCTAATGAAAAACTGTTTTTT
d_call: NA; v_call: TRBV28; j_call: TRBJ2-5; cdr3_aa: CASSLFVQGQETQYF; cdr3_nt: TGTGCCAGCAGTTTATTTGTGCAGGGGCAAGAGACCCAGTACTTC
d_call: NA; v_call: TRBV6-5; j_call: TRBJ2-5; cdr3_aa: CASSYGGVRETQYF; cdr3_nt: TGTGCCAGCAGTTACGGAGGAGTTCGGGAGACCCAGTACTTC